The 6 T cell receptor beta chains listed next were all sequenced from one sample in a study of low-dose radiotherapy and immunotherapy resistance in tumors. Primers used for first-strand cDNA, a TRAV- and TRBV-specific set, covered both alpha and beta chains. TCR amplification ran roughly 20 PCR cycles using constant-region and V-primer adapter primers. One entry per CDR3 protein, called by TCRdb with MiXCR from the reads. The repertoire consists of some 57,000 distinct CDR3 sequences, with 20% to 25% occurring once and the leading ten covering 6.5% to 7%. Time point described: after trial treatment. As for treatment: LDRT plus nivolumab, ipilimumab, low-dose cyclophosphamide and aspirin (RACIN trial). The sequences come from PBMCs, collected after low-dose radiotherapy plus immunotherapy. These TCRs come from a male donor with prostate cancer.

The table lists this clonotype with many counts. CDR3 sequence (DNA): TGTGCCTGGAGTGTATCGTCCCACGAGCAGTACTTC. Residues: CAWSVSSHEQYF. The chain links TRBV30 to TRBJ2-7; D is unclear. V lost 0 bases and J 5 bases, leaving 8 bases between the germline ends. From germline, CDR1 is GTSNPN and CDR2 SVGIG (reference sequence). This CDR3 spans 12 amino acids.

The chain uses TRBV5-3 and TRBJ2-4; no clear D. TRBV5-3 is an ORF, with its function uncertain. Trimming stripped 8 bases from V and 1 base from J, with 22 bases between. This CDR3 region has 17 residues. CDR3 nucleotide sequence: TGTGCCAGCAGCCCTCGGATCCTCAGCCTGGCCAAAAACATTCAGTACTTC. Translated, it gives CASSPRILSLAKNIQYF.

Worth noting for this clonotype: A far larger clone is only one base removed, so a read error is likely. The chain has TRBV15 and TRBJ2-7; D is possibly TRBD2 (6 bases). V dropped 0 bases and J dropped 7 bases, with 22 bases sitting between them. The germline V gene has CDR1 LNHNV and CDR2 YYDKDF (reference sequence). The CDR3 runs to 17 residues. The CDR3 region has the DNA TGTGCCACCAGCAGAGATCGGGGAGGCACATCCTACAATGAGCAGTACTTC. Protein product: CATSRDRGGTSYNEQYF.

This clonotype was counted ten times or more. The chain combines TRBV24-1 with TRBJ2-1; TRBD2 agrees at 10 bases. The germline CDR1 and CDR2 sequences are KGHDR and SFDVKD. The V and J ends lost 4 bases and 5 bases, in that order; junction bases with no gene match: 4. The CDR3 spans 15 residues. CDR3 coding DNA: TGTGCCACCAGTGAAAGACTAGCGGGCCACAATGAGCAGTTCTTC. Protein: CATSERLAGHNEQFF.

This clonotype was detected only a few times. The chain joins TRBV18 to TRBJ2-1; D uncertain. CDR1 is KGHSH, CDR2 LQKENI, per germline. The CDR3 is made up of 14 amino acids. The V end was cut by 0 bases, the J end by 8 bases, with 11 bases between. The CDR3 loop is CASSPPVSRDEQFF. For the CDR3, the DNA is TGTGCCAGCTCACCACCTGTCTCCAGAGATGAGCAGTTCTTC.

Remarks on this clonotype: Given a far larger clone just one base away, this is likely a sequencing read error. The chain employs TRBV12-3 or TRBV12-4 and TRBJ2-7, with 8 nucleotides matching TRBD2. Trimming removed 4 bases from V and 7 bases from J; junction bases left unmatched: 9. The length of the CDR3 is 14 residues. This chain's CDR3 is CASSSAGGGNEQYF. Here the CDR3 DNA reads TGTGCCAGCAGTTCGGCGGGAGGTGGTAATGAGCAGTACTTC.